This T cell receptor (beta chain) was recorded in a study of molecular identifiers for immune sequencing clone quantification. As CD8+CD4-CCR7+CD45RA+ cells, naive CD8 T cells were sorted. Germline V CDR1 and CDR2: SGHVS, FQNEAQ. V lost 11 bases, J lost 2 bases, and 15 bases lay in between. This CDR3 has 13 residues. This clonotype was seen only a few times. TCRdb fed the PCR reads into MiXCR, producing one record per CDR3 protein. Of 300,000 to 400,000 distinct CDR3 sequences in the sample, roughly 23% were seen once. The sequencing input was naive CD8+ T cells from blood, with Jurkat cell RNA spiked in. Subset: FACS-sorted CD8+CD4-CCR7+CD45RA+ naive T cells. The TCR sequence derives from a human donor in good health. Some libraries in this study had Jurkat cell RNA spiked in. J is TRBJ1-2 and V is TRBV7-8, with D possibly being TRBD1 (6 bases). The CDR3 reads CAWGPHRNYGYTF. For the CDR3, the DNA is TGTGCCTGGGGGCCGCACAGGAACTATGGCTACACCTTC.